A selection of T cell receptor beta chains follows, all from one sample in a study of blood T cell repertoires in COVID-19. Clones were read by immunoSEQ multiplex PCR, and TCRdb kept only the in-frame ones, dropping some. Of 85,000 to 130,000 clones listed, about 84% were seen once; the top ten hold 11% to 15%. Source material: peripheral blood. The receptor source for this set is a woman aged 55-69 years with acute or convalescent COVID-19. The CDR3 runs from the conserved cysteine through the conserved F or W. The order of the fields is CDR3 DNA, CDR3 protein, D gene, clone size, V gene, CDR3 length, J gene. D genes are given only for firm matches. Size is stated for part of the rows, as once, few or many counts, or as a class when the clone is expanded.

CDR3 DNA: TGTGCCAGCAGCTGGTCTAGCAGCCTGGCCAACGTCCTGACTTTC
CDR3 protein: CASSWSSSLANVLTF
D gene: NA
clone size: NA
V gene: TRBV5-4
CDR3 length: 15
J gene: TRBJ2-6

CDR3 DNA: TGTGCCAGTAGGGGAGCGGGGGCAACAGATACGCAGTATTTT
CDR3 protein: CASRGAGATDTQYF
D gene: TRBD2
clone size: NA
V gene: TRBV6-6
CDR3 length: 14
J gene: TRBJ2-3

CDR3 DNA: TGTGCCAGTAGTCCGACAGGGGTAGATGAAAAACTGTTTTTT
CDR3 protein: CASSPTGVDEKLFF
D gene: TRBD1
clone size: NA
V gene: TRBV19
CDR3 length: 14
J gene: TRBJ1-4

CDR3 DNA: TGTGCCAGCAGCTTAGTCTGGGAGGGGTCAACTAATGAAAAACTGTTTTTT
CDR3 protein: CASSLVWEGSTNEKLFF
D gene: NA
clone size: NA
V gene: TRBV11-2
CDR3 length: 17
J gene: TRBJ1-4

CDR3 DNA: TGTGCCAGCAGCTCGGGACAGGGTTTAGAAGCTTTCTTT
CDR3 protein: CASSSGQGLEAFF
D gene: TRBD1
clone size: NA
V gene: TRBV7-3
CDR3 length: 13
J gene: TRBJ1-1

CDR3 DNA: TGTGCCAGTAGTATGGAATGGGACAGGCCCCCCTGGGGCACTGAAGCTTTCTTT
CDR3 protein: CASSMEWDRPPWGTEAFF
D gene: TRBD1
clone size: NA
V gene: TRBV19
CDR3 length: 18
J gene: TRBJ1-1

CDR3 DNA: TGTGCCAGCAGCAACCGACAGGGACCGAATGAAAAACTGTTTTTT
CDR3 protein: CASSNRQGPNEKLFF
D gene: TRBD1
clone size: few
V gene: TRBV11-3
CDR3 length: 15
J gene: TRBJ1-4

CDR3 DNA: TGTGCCAGCAGCCCTGACGCCAGGCCCGGTCGGGGCTACACCTTC
CDR3 protein: CASSPDARPGRGYTF
D gene: NA
clone size: NA
V gene: TRBV21-1
CDR3 length: 15
J gene: TRBJ1-2

CDR3 DNA: TGTGCCAGCGGGAAGTCGGGACAGGGGTCCTCTGGAAACACCATATATTTT
CDR3 protein: CASGKSGQGSSGNTIYF
D gene: TRBD1
clone size: NA
V gene: TRBV9
CDR3 length: 17
J gene: TRBJ1-3

CDR3 DNA: TGTGCCTCTGGGGCCGGGAACACCATATATTTT
CDR3 protein: CASGAGNTIYF
D gene: NA
clone size: NA
V gene: TRBV30
CDR3 length: 11
J gene: TRBJ1-3

CDR3 DNA: TGTGCCAGCAGTGAGGGCAGAAACAATGAGCAGTTCTTC
CDR3 protein: CASSEGRNNEQFF
D gene: NA
clone size: NA
V gene: TRBV6-1
CDR3 length: 13
J gene: TRBJ2-1

CDR3 DNA: TGCGCCAGCACCGCGACAGGGCCGGGCGAGCAGTACTTC
CDR3 protein: CASTATGPGEQYF
D gene: TRBD1
clone size: NA
V gene: TRBV10-2
CDR3 length: 13
J gene: TRBJ2-7

CDR3 DNA: TGTGCCAGCAGCTTAAAAAGCGGGGGTGTGGGGACCCAGTACTTC
CDR3 protein: CASSLKSGGVGTQYF
D gene: TRBD2
clone size: NA
V gene: TRBV7-2
CDR3 length: 15
J gene: TRBJ2-5

CDR3 DNA: TGTGCCAGCAGTATGAACCGGGACAGTCATTTCTATGGCTACACCTTC
CDR3 protein: CASSMNRDSHFYGYTF
D gene: TRBD1
clone size: NA
V gene: TRBV27
CDR3 length: 16
J gene: TRBJ1-2

CDR3 DNA: TGTGCCAGCAGCTTATGGGGCAGGGTTGCTTTTGGCACTGAAGCTTTCTTT
CDR3 protein: CASSLWGRVAFGTEAFF
D gene: NA
clone size: NA
V gene: TRBV11-2
CDR3 length: 17
J gene: TRBJ1-1

CDR3 DNA: TGTGCCAGCAGCTTAGTCCAGTACACTGAAGCTTTCTTT
CDR3 protein: CASSLVQYTEAFF
D gene: NA
clone size: NA
V gene: TRBV7-2
CDR3 length: 13
J gene: TRBJ1-1

CDR3 DNA: TGCGCCAGCAGCTTGGAGGGACAGAACTATGGCTACACCTTC
CDR3 protein: CASSLEGQNYGYTF
D gene: TRBD1
clone size: NA
V gene: TRBV5-1
CDR3 length: 14
J gene: TRBJ1-2

CDR3 DNA: TGTGCCAGCAGTGAGACCCCCGGGACAGGTATGAACACTGAAGCTTTCTTT
CDR3 protein: CASSETPGTGMNTEAFF
D gene: TRBD1
clone size: NA
V gene: TRBV6-4
CDR3 length: 17
J gene: TRBJ1-1

CDR3 DNA: TGTGCCAGCAGCTCGGTACGGAGGGCGGGTGAGCAGTTCTTC
CDR3 protein: CASSSVRRAGEQFF
D gene: NA
clone size: NA
V gene: TRBV11-3
CDR3 length: 14
J gene: TRBJ2-1

CDR3 DNA: TGCGCCAGCAGCTTGGGGCCGAACACCGGGGAGCTGTTTTTT
CDR3 protein: CASSLGPNTGELFF
D gene: NA
clone size: NA
V gene: TRBV5-1
CDR3 length: 14
J gene: TRBJ2-2

CDR3 DNA: TGTGCCAGCAGCTTACGGGACTCAAACAATGAGCAGTTCTTC
CDR3 protein: CASSLRDSNNEQFF
D gene: NA
clone size: NA
V gene: TRBV7-8
CDR3 length: 14
J gene: TRBJ2-1

CDR3 DNA: TGTGCCACGAAACGGAGACAGGGTAATGAAAAACTGTTTTTT
CDR3 protein: CATKRRQGNEKLFF
D gene: TRBD1
clone size: NA
V gene: TRBV7-8
CDR3 length: 14
J gene: TRBJ1-4

CDR3 DNA: TGTGCCAGCAGTGGGACAGGGGGCACTGAAGCTTTCTTT
CDR3 protein: CASSGTGGTEAFF
D gene: TRBD1
clone size: NA
V gene: TRBV2
CDR3 length: 13
J gene: TRBJ1-1

CDR3 DNA: TGTGCCAGTAGCACACTAGCGGCCAAGGAGACCCAGTACTTC
CDR3 protein: CASSTLAAKETQYF
D gene: TRBD2
clone size: NA
V gene: TRBV19
CDR3 length: 14
J gene: TRBJ2-5

CDR3 DNA: TGTGCCTGGGGAGGTAACACCAGAAACACTGAAGCTTTCTTT
CDR3 protein: CAWGGNTRNTEAFF
D gene: NA
clone size: NA
V gene: TRBV30
CDR3 length: 14
J gene: TRBJ1-1

CDR3 DNA: TGTGCCAGCAGTAAAGCGGGAGAGGGTAATGAGCAGTTCTTC
CDR3 protein: CASSKAGEGNEQFF
D gene: TRBD2
clone size: NA
V gene: TRBV27
CDR3 length: 14
J gene: TRBJ2-1

CDR3 DNA: TGTGCCAGTACTTATGGGGCCAGGTATGGCTACACCTTC
CDR3 protein: CASTYGARYGYTF
D gene: NA
clone size: NA
V gene: TRBV19
CDR3 length: 13
J gene: TRBJ1-2

CDR3 DNA: TGCGCCAGCAGCTTGAACGGGCAGGGCCACGAGCAGTACTTC
CDR3 protein: CASSLNGQGHEQYF
D gene: NA
clone size: NA
V gene: TRBV5-1
CDR3 length: 14
J gene: TRBJ2-7

CDR3 DNA: TGTGCCAGTAGTAGTCAAGGGGAGGGTTCCTACGAGCAGTACTTC
CDR3 protein: CASSSQGEGSYEQYF
D gene: TRBD2
clone size: NA
V gene: TRBV19
CDR3 length: 15
J gene: TRBJ2-7

CDR3 DNA: TGCGCCAGCAGCTTGGACAGTTACACCGGGGAGCTGTTTTTT
CDR3 protein: CASSLDSYTGELFF
D gene: NA
clone size: NA
V gene: TRBV5-1
CDR3 length: 14
J gene: TRBJ2-2

CDR3 DNA: TGCGCCAGCAGCATAGGACAGGGTAACACCGGGGAGCTGTTTTTT
CDR3 protein: CASSIGQGNTGELFF
D gene: TRBD1
clone size: NA
V gene: TRBV5-1
CDR3 length: 15
J gene: TRBJ2-2

CDR3 DNA: TGCGCCAGCAGCCAAGAAGGAGCGGGAAGCTCCTACAATGAGCAGTTCTTC
CDR3 protein: CASSQEGAGSSYNEQFF
D gene: TRBD2
clone size: NA
V gene: TRBV4-1
CDR3 length: 17
J gene: TRBJ2-1

CDR3 DNA: TGTGCCAGCACTACCCCCCCGACAGCCCAAGAGACCCAGTACTTC
CDR3 protein: CASTTPPTAQETQYF
D gene: NA
clone size: NA
V gene: TRBV6-5
CDR3 length: 15
J gene: TRBJ2-5

CDR3 DNA: TGTGCCAGCCTGGGACAGGTCATGAACACTGAAGCTTTCTTT
CDR3 protein: CASLGQVMNTEAFF
D gene: TRBD1
clone size: NA
V gene: TRBV6-5
CDR3 length: 14
J gene: TRBJ1-1

CDR3 DNA: TGTGCCAGCAGCTTGGACAACAGGAACACTGAAGCTTTCTTT
CDR3 protein: CASSLDNRNTEAFF
D gene: NA
clone size: NA
V gene: TRBV5-4
CDR3 length: 14
J gene: TRBJ1-1

CDR3 DNA: TGTGCCAGCTCACCACAAGAGGGATACTATGGCTACACCTTC
CDR3 protein: CASSPQEGYYGYTF
D gene: NA
clone size: NA
V gene: TRBV18
CDR3 length: 14
J gene: TRBJ1-2

CDR3 DNA: TGTGCCAGCAGCGTAGCGGCTAGCGGGAGAGAGACCCAGTACTTC
CDR3 protein: CASSVAASGRETQYF
D gene: TRBD2
clone size: NA
V gene: TRBV9
CDR3 length: 15
J gene: TRBJ2-5

CDR3 DNA: TGTGCCAGCAGCTTAGCGTCCCCGGGACTAGCGGGAGGAGGGGAGCAGTACTTC
CDR3 protein: CASSLASPGLAGGGEQYF
D gene: TRBD2
clone size: NA
V gene: TRBV7-2
CDR3 length: 18
J gene: TRBJ2-7

CDR3 DNA: TGTGCCAGCAGCTTGGGGCTGACAGGCCTCCAGCCCCAGCATTTT
CDR3 protein: CASSLGLTGLQPQHF
D gene: NA
clone size: NA
V gene: TRBV5-6
CDR3 length: 15
J gene: TRBJ1-5

CDR3 DNA: TGTGCCAGCAGGGCAGGTTTTGACTCACCCCTCCACTTT
CDR3 protein: CASRAGFDSPLHF
D gene: NA
clone size: NA
V gene: TRBV6-5
CDR3 length: 13
J gene: TRBJ1-6

CDR3 DNA: TGCGCCAGCAGCTTGGTACCCGGGACAGGGGGCGCCGGGGCCAACGTCCTGACTTTC
CDR3 protein: CASSLVPGTGGAGANVLTF
D gene: TRBD1
clone size: NA
V gene: TRBV5-1
CDR3 length: 19
J gene: TRBJ2-6

CDR3 DNA: TGTGCCAGCAGCCCCAGGGGGATCGACGTATGGACTGAAGCTTTCTTT
CDR3 protein: CASSPRGIDVWTEAFF
D gene: TRBD1
clone size: NA
V gene: TRBV7-2
CDR3 length: 16
J gene: TRBJ1-1

CDR3 DNA: TGTGCCAGCAGCGACGGACCCCAGGGGGCGAGCTCTGGGGCCAACGTCCTGACTTTC
CDR3 protein: CASSDGPQGASSGANVLTF
D gene: TRBD1
clone size: NA
V gene: TRBV5-4
CDR3 length: 19
J gene: TRBJ2-6

CDR3 DNA: TGTGCCAGCAGCTTTCAGAGCGGGAATTACTACAATGAGCAGTTCTTC
CDR3 protein: CASSFQSGNYYNEQFF
D gene: TRBD2
clone size: once
V gene: TRBV11-1
CDR3 length: 16
J gene: TRBJ2-1

CDR3 DNA: TGTGCCAGCAGCCAGAGCTTCGACAGGGTGAGGAATGGCTACACCTTC
CDR3 protein: CASSQSFDRVRNGYTF
D gene: TRBD1
clone size: few
V gene: TRBV14
CDR3 length: 16
J gene: TRBJ1-2

CDR3 DNA: TGCGCCAGCAGTCAAAAGATACAGGGGAAATATTCCTTATATGGCTACACCTTC
CDR3 protein: CASSQKIQGKYSLYGYTF
D gene: TRBD1
clone size: NA
V gene: TRBV23-1
CDR3 length: 18
J gene: TRBJ1-2

CDR3 DNA: TGTGCCAGCAGCCAGCCGGGAGTCTATAGCTCTGGAAACACCATATATTTT
CDR3 protein: CASSQPGVYSSGNTIYF
D gene: NA
clone size: NA
V gene: TRBV28
CDR3 length: 17
J gene: TRBJ1-3

CDR3 DNA: TGTGCCAGCAGCTATCGCACAGATAATTCACCCCTCCACTTT
CDR3 protein: CASSYRTDNSPLHF
D gene: NA
clone size: NA
V gene: TRBV7-9
CDR3 length: 14
J gene: TRBJ1-6